The rows below give T cell receptor beta chains drawn from one sample of a study of naive and memory T cell subsets. A single record per CDR3 protein comes from TCRdb applying MiXCR to the UMI-ligation and nested PCR reads. The repertoire holds about 2,800 distinct CDR3 sequences, with roughly 7.2% as singletons. Sequencing was performed on effector memory CD8+ T cells from blood. The receptors here all came from a human donor in good health. Both conserved end residues are part of each CDR3. Expanded clones are given a class, and other clones once, few, many or no size at all.

18,TRBJ1-1,TRBV6-6,many,CASSYPDRGKERGTEAFF
14,TRBJ2-3,TRBV24-1,many,CATSGAGTTDTQYF
14,TRBJ1-1,TRBV9,many,CASSVVGKNTEAFF
16,TRBJ2-1,TRBV29-1,.,CSVLGLAGVSFNEQFF
15,TRBJ2-3,TRBV28,medium-sized,CASSSGTGEIDTQYF
19,TRBJ2-7,TRBV4-3,few,CASSQDVLGDRRLPYEQYF
15,TRBJ1-6,TRBV9,few,CASSGGGDFNSPLHF
17,TRBJ2-2,TRBV27,.,CASSLPTSGRRDGELFF
16,TRBJ2-7,TRBV20-1,few,CSARDPRGPHSYEQYF
15,TRBJ2-2,TRBV3-1,hyperexpanded,CASTPRAGAGGELFF
12,TRBJ2-7,TRBV7-9,few,CASSPHPYEQYF
14,TRBJ1-1,TRBV20-1,.,CSASDRTGGTEAFF
17,TRBJ2-1,TRBV6-1,.,CASSGQPGTGEGAEQFF